This T cell receptor (beta chain) is drawn from a study of blood T cell repertoires in COVID-19. The germline V gene encodes CDR1 SGHTA and CDR2 FQGNSA. This CDR3 comprises 15 residues. V lost 1 base and J lost 5; bases outside the gene matches: 3. The data were produced by immunoSEQ multiplex PCR, yet TCRdb's version contains in-frame clones alone and is incomplete. The sample lists 300,000 to 500,000 clones; roughly 90% were seen once. Recruitment covered roughly 24 US areas and drew participants whose ages spanned about 18 to 100 years. The receptor's source is a woman in her 30s with acute COVID-19. Sequenced sample: PBMCs or T cells enriched from blood (not recorded which). J is TRBJ2-7 and V is TRBV7-2; 12 bases are a match to TRBD1. CDR3 amino acids: CASSLVGTGGNEQYF. CDR3 nucleotide sequence: TGTGCCAGCAGCTTAGTTGGGACAGGGGGCAACGAGCAGTACTTC.